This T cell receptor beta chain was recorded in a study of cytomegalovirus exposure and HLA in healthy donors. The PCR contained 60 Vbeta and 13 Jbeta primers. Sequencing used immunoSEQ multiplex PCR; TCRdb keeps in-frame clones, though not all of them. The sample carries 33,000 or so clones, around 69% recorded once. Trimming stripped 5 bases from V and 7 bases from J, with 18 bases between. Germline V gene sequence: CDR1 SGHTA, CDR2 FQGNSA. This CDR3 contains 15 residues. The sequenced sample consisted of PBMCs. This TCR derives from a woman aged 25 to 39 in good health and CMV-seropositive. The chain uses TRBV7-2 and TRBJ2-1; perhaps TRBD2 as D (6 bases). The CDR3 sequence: CASSPRVADGNEQFF. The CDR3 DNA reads TGTGCCAGCAGCCCCCGGGTAGCGGACGGAAATGAGCAGTTCTTC. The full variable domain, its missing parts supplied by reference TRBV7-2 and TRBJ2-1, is GAGVSQSPSNKVTEKGKDVELRCDPISGHTALYWYRQSLGQGLEFLIYFQGNSAPDKSGLPSDRFSAERTGGSVSTLTIQRTQQEDSAVYLCASSPRVADGNEQFFGPGTRLTVL.